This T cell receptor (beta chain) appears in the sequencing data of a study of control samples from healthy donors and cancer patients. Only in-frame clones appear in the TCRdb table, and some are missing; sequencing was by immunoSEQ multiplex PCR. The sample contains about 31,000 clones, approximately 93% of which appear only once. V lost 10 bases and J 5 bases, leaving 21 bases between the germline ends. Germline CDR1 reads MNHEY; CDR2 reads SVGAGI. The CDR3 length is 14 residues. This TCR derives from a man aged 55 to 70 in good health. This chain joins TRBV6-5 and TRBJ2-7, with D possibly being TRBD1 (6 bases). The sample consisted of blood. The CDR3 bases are TGTGCCACCCCCCGATCAGGGGCAATGAACGAGCAGTACTTC. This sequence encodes CATPRSGAMNEQYF.